This T cell receptor beta chain appears in the sequencing data of a study of Graves' ophthalmopathy and Graves' hyperthyroidism. With regard to this clonotype: Its antigen is as yet unknown.

TCR beta CDR3 regions were amplified from RNA transcripts. A first-round RT-PCR used HTBI primers, followed by a second-round multiplex PCR. TCRdb passed the multiplex PCR reads through MiXCR, listing each CDR3 protein once. The data hold 150,000 to 200,000 distinct CDR3 sequences, with roughly 36% observed a single time. Diagnosis used clinical symptoms, serum thyroxine, TRAb, thyroid ultrasound and orbital computed tomography. The starting material, more than 8.5 ml of fresh peripheral blood, provided the PBMCs. Study conclusions and caveats: Blood contained most expanded thyroid clonotypes exceeding 0.001 frequency. An 81.08% specificity and roughly 90% sensitivity were achieved by a 13-signature model that separated ophthalmopathy from stable hyperthyroidism.

This clonotype originated in a man aged 25 to 40 with Graves' ophthalmopathy. The sequenced material came from peripheral blood.

Here the CDR3 DNA reads TGTGCCAGCAGGCGAAGAGGAGAGACCCAGTACTTC. Its protein is CASRRRGETQYF. The gene calls are TRBV2 and TRBJ2-5; D is uncertain. This CDR3 spans 12 amino acids. V shed 6 bases and J shed 4 bases, with 9 bases lying between them. Germline V gives CDR1 SNHLY, CDR2 FYNNEI.